This T cell receptor beta chain was identified during a study of blood T cell repertoires in COVID-19. Overall study context: Sample material is recorded as cDNA or gDNA derived from T cells, B-cell-depleted T cells, or PBMCs.

In the original analysis: Amplification from reference gene primers served as the basis for estimated nucleated cell counts. Clones were sequenced by immunoSEQ multiplex PCR, and TCRdb holds only the in-frame ones, with some missing. The D gene and trimming were derived from the DNA, and the V and J assignments and clone size from that table. In the table there are 250,000 or so clones, 80% to 85% of which are singletons. V shed 4 bases and J shed 5 bases, with 23 bases lying between them. This CDR3 has 17 amino acids. Germline V CDR1 and CDR2: MNHNS, SASEGT. The source material was peripheral blood. The V gene is TRBV6-1, the J gene TRBJ1-2; D may be TRBD1 (6 bases). The source is a woman aged 40 to 50 who had recovered from COVID-19. DNA for the CDR3: TGTGCCAGCAGTGGGGACACTCCTCTCAGCTGGCTGTATGGCTACACCTTC. It is translated as CASSGDTPLSWLYGYTF.